The rows below give T cell receptor beta chains drawn from one sample of a study of CD8 T cells in ankylosing spondylitis. TCRdb processed the 5' RACE reads anew with MiXCR; each CDR3 protein has one entry. The table shows just over 300,000 distinct CDR3 sequences, with around 20% occurring only once. The sequencing sample was made of blood, either unsorted or a sorted T cell fraction (not recorded which). These receptors came from a female donor with ankylosing spondylitis or in good health (not recorded which). Both conserved end residues are part of each CDR3. The order of the fields is clone size, J gene, D gene, V gene, CDR3 DNA, CDR3 protein. D genes are given only for firm matches. Only some rows state a clone size, as once, few, many or a class for expanded clones.

NA	TRBJ1-2	NA	TRBV7-2	TGTGCCAGCAGCTTAGGTTTTGGGGGGTATGGCTACACCTTC	CASSLGFGGYGYTF
NA	TRBJ2-3	NA	TRBV7-2	TGTGCCAGCAGCTTTGACGGACAGTCCACAGATACGCAGTATTTT	CASSFDGQSTDTQYF
NA	TRBJ2-7	NA	TRBV24-1	TGTGCCACCAGTGATTTTGGCGAGCAGTACTTC	CATSDFGEQYF
once	TRBJ2-5	TRBD2	TRBV7-2	TGTGCCAGCAGCTCTAAGCGGGAGCAAGAGACCCAGTACTTC	CASSSKREQETQYF
NA	TRBJ2-6	NA	TRBV2	TGTGCCAGCAGGGCTCTGGGGGCCAACGTCCTGACTTTC	CASRALGANVLTF
many	TRBJ2-1	NA	TRBV29-1	TGCAGCGTTGACGACAGCCAAAGACTTTACAATGAGCAGTTCTTC	CSVDDSQRLYNEQFF
few	TRBJ2-1	NA	TRBV30	TGTGCCTGGAGTAAAGGGGACCCCTACAATGAGCAGTTCTTC	CAWSKGDPYNEQFF
NA	TRBJ2-1	TRBD2	TRBV19	TGTGCCAGTAGTATAGACGGGAGGTGGGGCGATGAGCAGTTCTTC	CASSIDGRWGDEQFF
NA	TRBJ2-7	NA	TRBV30	TGTGCCTGGAGGACAGCGTACGAGCAGTACTTC	CAWRTAYEQYF
few	TRBJ2-3	NA	TRBV6-5	TGTGCCAGCAGTTATGGGGCTAGCACAGATACGCAGTATTTT	CASSYGASTDTQYF
once	TRBJ2-7	NA	TRBV27	TGTGCCAGCAGTTTATCGTCCGGGTGGTCCTACGAGCAGTACTTC	CASSLSSGWSYEQYF
NA	TRBJ2-3	NA	TRBV21-1	TGTGCCAGCAGCAAAGGGGCTAGCGGGAAAGCAGATACGCAGTATTTT	CASSKGASGKADTQYF
many	TRBJ2-3	NA	TRBV12-3/TRBV12-4	TGTGCCAGCAGTCCCCGAAGAGCTAGCACAGATACGCAGTATTTT	CASSPRRASTDTQYF
NA	TRBJ2-7	TRBD2	TRBV24-1	TGTGCCACCAGTGATGGACGGACTAGCGGGACCTACGAGCAGTACTTC	CATSDGRTSGTYEQYF
many	TRBJ2-3	NA	TRBV29-1	TGCAGCGTTGAGGTAGTTGGGGGTACAGATACGCAGTATTTT	CSVEVVGGTDTQYF
NA	TRBJ2-1	TRBD2	TRBV15	TGTGCCACCAGCAGAAAGGGACTAGCGGGAGGGAGCTACAATGAGCAGTTCTTC	CATSRKGLAGGSYNEQFF
few	TRBJ2-6	NA	TRBV18	TGTGCCAGCTCACCTGGCTTATTACACTCTGGGGCCAACGTCCTGACTTTC	CASSPGLLHSGANVLTF
many	TRBJ1-1	NA	TRBV29-1	TGCAGCGTTATGACAGCCGACGACACTGAAGCTTTCTTT	CSVMTADDTEAFF
NA	TRBJ2-7	NA	TRBV3-1	TGTGCCAGCAGCCAAAGAAGACGGTCTTCCTACGAGCAGTACTTC	CASSQRRRSSYEQYF
NA	TRBJ1-1	NA	TRBV11-2	TGTGCCAGCAGCCCCCGTGGCCCCTGGAACACTGAAGCTTTCTTT	CASSPRGPWNTEAFF
many	TRBJ1-2	NA	TRBV6-1	TGTGCCAGCAGGGTGATATTTGGGGACTATGGCTACACCTTC	CASRVIFGDYGYTF
many	TRBJ1-5	NA	TRBV12-3/TRBV12-4	TGTGCCAGCAGTTCCTCGGGGAAGCCCCAGCATTTT	CASSSSGKPQHF
few	TRBJ2-2	TRBD1	TRBV11-2	TGTGCCAGCAGCTTAGTAGGGGGCTACACCGGGGAGCTGTTTTTT	CASSLVGGYTGELFF
NA	TRBJ1-5	TRBD1	TRBV24-1	TGTGCCACCAGTGATACGACAGGGGAAGGTCAGCCCCAGCATTTT	CATSDTTGEGQPQHF
few	TRBJ2-3	TRBD2	TRBV20-1	TGCAGTGCGGGGGGACTAGCGGGCCTCACAGATACGCAGTATTTT	CSAGGLAGLTDTQYF
few	TRBJ2-2	NA	TRBV5-1	TGCGCCAGCAGCCAGGGACGCCGGAACACCGGGGAGCTGTTTTTT	CASSQGRRNTGELFF
NA	TRBJ2-2	TRBD2	TRBV6-5	TGTGCCAGCAGTTTTGGACTAGCGGGAGGGTTCGGGGAGCTGTTTTTT	CASSFGLAGGFGELFF
few	TRBJ2-5	NA	TRBV4-3	TGCGCCAGCAGCCAAGATGTGGGGGTATACCAAGAGACCCAGTACTTC	CASSQDVGVYQETQYF
NA	TRBJ2-5	NA	TRBV29-1	TGCAGCGTTGTCTACAGGGCAGAGACCCAGTACTTC	CSVVYRAETQYF
many	TRBJ2-1	TRBD2	TRBV29-1	TGCAGCGTTGACAGGTCTGGATTAGCGGGAGAGCAGTTCTTC	CSVDRSGLAGEQFF
few	TRBJ2-7	TRBD1	TRBV5-1	TGCGCCAGCAGCTTAGGACAGGCCAACTCCTACGAGCAGTACTTC	CASSLGQANSYEQYF
NA	TRBJ2-2	NA	TRBV12-3/TRBV12-4	TGTGCCAGCAGTGCCCGACTAGAGAGGGGCGGGGAGCTGTTTTTT	CASSARLERGGELFF